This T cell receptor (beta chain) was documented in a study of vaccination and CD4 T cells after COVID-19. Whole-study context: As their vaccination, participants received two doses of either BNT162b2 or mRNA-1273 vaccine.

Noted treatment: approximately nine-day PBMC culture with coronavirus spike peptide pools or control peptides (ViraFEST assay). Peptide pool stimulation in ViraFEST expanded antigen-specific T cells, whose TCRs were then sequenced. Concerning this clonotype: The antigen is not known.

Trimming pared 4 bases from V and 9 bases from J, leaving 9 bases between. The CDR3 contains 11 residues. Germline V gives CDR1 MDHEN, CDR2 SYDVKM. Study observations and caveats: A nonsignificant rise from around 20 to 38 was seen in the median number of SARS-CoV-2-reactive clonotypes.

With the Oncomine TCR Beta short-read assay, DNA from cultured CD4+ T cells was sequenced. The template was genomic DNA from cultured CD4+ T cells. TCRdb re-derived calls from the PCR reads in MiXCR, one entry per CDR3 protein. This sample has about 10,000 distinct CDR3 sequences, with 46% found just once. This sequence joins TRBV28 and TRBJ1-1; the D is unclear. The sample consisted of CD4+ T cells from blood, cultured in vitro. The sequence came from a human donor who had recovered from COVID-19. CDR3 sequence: CASSYAGKAFF. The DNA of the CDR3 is TGTGCCAGCAGTTATGCGGGGAAAGCTTTCTTT.